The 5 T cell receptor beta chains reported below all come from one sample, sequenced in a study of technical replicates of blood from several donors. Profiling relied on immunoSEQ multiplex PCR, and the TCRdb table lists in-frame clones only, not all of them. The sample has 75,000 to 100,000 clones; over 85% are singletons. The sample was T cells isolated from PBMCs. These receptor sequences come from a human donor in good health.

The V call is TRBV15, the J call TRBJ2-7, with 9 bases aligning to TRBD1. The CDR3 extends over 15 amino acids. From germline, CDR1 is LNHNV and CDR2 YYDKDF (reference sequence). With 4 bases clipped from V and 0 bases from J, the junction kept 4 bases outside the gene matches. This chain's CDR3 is CATSKGQGLSYEQYF. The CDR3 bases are TGTGCCACCAGCAAGGGACAGGGCCTCTCCTACGAGCAGTACTTC.

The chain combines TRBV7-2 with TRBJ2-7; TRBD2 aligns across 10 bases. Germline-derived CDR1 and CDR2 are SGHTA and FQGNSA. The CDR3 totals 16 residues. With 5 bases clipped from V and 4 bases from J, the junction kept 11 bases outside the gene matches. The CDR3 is CASSPIAGGRHYEQYF. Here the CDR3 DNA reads TGTGCCAGCAGCCCGATAGCGGGAGGAAGGCATTACGAGCAGTACTTC.

CDR3 region: CASSLSVGSLEKLFF. In DNA form, the CDR3 reads TGTGCCAGCAGCTTATCGGTAGGGAGTCTTGAGAAACTGTTTTTT. The chain is built from TRBV7-2 and TRBJ1-4; no firm D call. The CDR3 is 15 amino acids. The germline V and J ends were trimmed by 2 bases and 11 bases, with 18 bases remaining between them. Germline V gene sequence: CDR1 SGHTA, CDR2 FQGNSA.

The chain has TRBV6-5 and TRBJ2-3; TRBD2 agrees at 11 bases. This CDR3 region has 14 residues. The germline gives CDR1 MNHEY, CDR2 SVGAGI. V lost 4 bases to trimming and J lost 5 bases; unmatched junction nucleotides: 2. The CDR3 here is CASSLAGGVDTQYF. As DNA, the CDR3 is TGTGCCAGCAGTTTAGCGGGAGGGGTAGATACGCAGTATTTT.

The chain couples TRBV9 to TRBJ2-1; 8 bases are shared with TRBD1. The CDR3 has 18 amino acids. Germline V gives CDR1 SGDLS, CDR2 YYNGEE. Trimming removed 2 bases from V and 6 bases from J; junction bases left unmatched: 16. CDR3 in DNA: TGTGCCAGCAGCGTCGCCCCCTTGGACAGGGCGGTGAGCAATGAGCAGTTCTTC. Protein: CASSVAPLDRAVSNEQFF. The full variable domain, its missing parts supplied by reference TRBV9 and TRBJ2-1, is DSGVTQTPKHLITATGQRVTLRCSPRSGDLSVYWYQQSLDQGLQFLIQYYNGEERAKGNILERFSAQQFPDLHSELNLSSLELGDSALYFCASSVAPLDRAVSNEQFFGPGTRLTVL.